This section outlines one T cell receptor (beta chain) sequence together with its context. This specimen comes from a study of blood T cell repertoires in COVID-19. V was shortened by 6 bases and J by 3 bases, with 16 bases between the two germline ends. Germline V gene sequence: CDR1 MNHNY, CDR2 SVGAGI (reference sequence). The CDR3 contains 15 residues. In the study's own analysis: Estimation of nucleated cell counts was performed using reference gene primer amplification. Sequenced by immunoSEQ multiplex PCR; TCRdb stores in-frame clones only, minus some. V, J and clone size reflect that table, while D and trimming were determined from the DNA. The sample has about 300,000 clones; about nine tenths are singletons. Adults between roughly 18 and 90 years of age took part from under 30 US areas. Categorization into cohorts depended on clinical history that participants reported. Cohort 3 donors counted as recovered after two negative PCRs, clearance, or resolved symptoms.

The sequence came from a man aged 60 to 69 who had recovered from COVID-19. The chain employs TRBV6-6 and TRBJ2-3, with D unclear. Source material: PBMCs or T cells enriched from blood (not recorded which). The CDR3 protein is CASSPTVSATDTQYF. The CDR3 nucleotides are TGTGCCAGCAGCCCGACTGTGTCAGCGACAGATACGCAGTATTTT.